This TCR beta chain was observed in a study of early T cells in non-severe SARS-CoV-2 infection. About the research overall: Alpha and beta chains were unpaired, from unsorted whole-blood bulk RNA.

This clonotype was observed at least ten times. In the library, individual cDNA molecules carried attached unique molecular identifiers. TCRdb independently ran MiXCR on the 5' RACE reads; one entry per CDR3 protein. The data show approximately 69,000 distinct CDR3 sequences, 9.5% to 12% seen once. This TCR was sampled from an adult who was a healthcare worker with PCR-confirmed SARS-CoV-2 infection or an uninfected control (not recorded which). The sample in question was whole blood, obtained at baseline.

The CDR3 is CASSSGTKSTEQYF. In DNA form, the CDR3 reads TGTGCCAGCAGCTCCGGGACTAAGAGTACGGAGCAGTACTTC. The genes are TRBV7-2 and TRBJ2-7; 7 bases map to TRBD2. Germline V gene lookup returns CDR1 SGHTA and CDR2 FQGNSA. The trim removed 4 bases at V and 7 bases at J, leaving 10 bases unmatched. The CDR3 sequence is 14 residues long.